This T cell receptor (beta chain) appears in the sequencing data of a study of blood T cells in healthy people across ages. In its sample, this clonotype was seen a few times. In germline, CDR1 is SGHTA, CDR2 FQGNSA. V was clipped by 5 bases and J by 5 bases, with 9 bases between them. CDR3 length equals 13 residues. Using a J-beta primer mix together with a sample-barcoded 5' primer, a second PCR was run for about 7 to 12 cycles. TCRdb reprocessed the 5' RACE reads via MiXCR and lists one record per CDR3 protein. The sample holds roughly 500,000 distinct CDR3 sequences, roughly a quarter seen once. The rearrangement links TRBV7-2 to TRBJ2-2; D is perhaps TRBD1 (5 bases). The receptor comes from a woman aged 70-85 years in good health. Sequencing used blood. CDR3 sequence reads: CASSRTQTGELFF. DNA of the CDR3: TGTGCCAGCAGCCGGACACAAACCGGGGAGCTGTTTTTT.